This TCR beta chain stems from a study of blood T cell repertoires in COVID-19. Study-wide context: Collection of acute and convalescent COVID-19 samples took place in the United States, Italy and Spain. In each case, the material was cDNA or gDNA derived from T cells, B-cell-depleted T cells, or PBMCs.

Under the authors' procedure: Nucleated cell counts were estimated from reference gene primer amplification. Profiling relied on immunoSEQ multiplex PCR, and the TCRdb table lists in-frame clones only, not all of them. V, J and clone size are those of that table, while D and trimming were read from the DNA. This sample has approximately 140,000 clones, with 80% to 85% found just once. This clone occurred once. CDR1 and CDR2 from the germline V gene are SGHRS and YFSETQ. J lost 2 bases, V lost 4 bases, and 2 bases had no gene match. This CDR3 has 14 residues. The sequence was obtained from a man in his sixties with acute or convalescent COVID-19. The J gene is TRBJ1-3, the V gene TRBV5-1, with 8 bases lining up with TRBD1. The specimen was peripheral blood. The CDR3 protein is CASSDRGAGNTIYF. CDR3 nucleotide sequence: TGCGCCAGCAGCGACAGGGGTGCTGGAAACACCATATATTTT.